Below are 26 T cell receptor beta chains sequenced from a single sample in a study of T-cell reconstitution after alpha-beta-depleted transplantation in children (TCRdb year 2016). The sample's treatment or condition label, in plain terms: allogeneic hematopoietic cell transplantation with graft depleted of TCRalphabeta T cells and CD19 B cells. Libraries were made using PCR. Instrument used: Illumina HiSeq 2500. TCR libraries were prepared with molecular barcoding, using unique molecular identifiers to normalize TCRbeta repertoire quantification. TCRdb reran the public reads through fastp at Q25 and MiXCR, keeping productive beta chains. One record per CDR3 amino acid sequence lists the most common genes and DNA. The sample table shows hundreds of thousands of distinct CDR3 sequences, and 23% are seen once. Clones ranked in the top ten supply 13% to 15% of the sample. Sequences were derived from PBMCs, mostly from graft donor cells, sampled 360 days after TCRalphabeta/CD19-depleted stem cell transplant. The receptors were gathered from a boy under two years old who had a stem cell transplant for acute myeloid leukemia, so the T cells may come from the graft donor.

The J gene is TRBJ2-3, the V gene TRBV20-1; no clear D gene. The CDR3 covers 14 residues. Germline CDR1 DFQATT, CDR2 SNEGSKA (reference sequence). The CDR3, as DNA: TGCACCCCTTTATTAGTAAGGTACACAGATACGCAGTATTTT. Translated: CTPLLVRYTDTQYF.

This clonotype was recorded a few times. The chain joins TRBV28 to TRBJ1-2; D ambiguous. The germline V gene encodes CDR1 MDHEN and CDR2 SYDVKM. The CDR3 has 13 residues. V was shortened by 6 bases and J by 8 bases, with 16 bases between the two germline ends. CDR3 in DNA: TGTGCCAGCAGACCCCACCCAGCGGGGGGCTACACCTTC. Its protein product is CASRPHPAGGYTF.

The rearrangement uses TRBV7-3 and TRBJ2-3; TRBD2 aligns across 8 bases. This CDR3 region has 18 residues. Losses at the gene ends were 1 base for V and 0 bases for J; bases not matched to a gene: 9. CDR1 is SGHTA and CDR2 is FQGTGA in the germline V gene. The CDR3 DNA follows: TGTGCCAGCAGCTTAAGTGGTCTGGCGGGGGGCAGCACAGATACGCAGTATTTT. Translating it yields CASSLSGLAGGSTDTQYF.

The chain employs TRBV30 and TRBJ2-4; no clear D gene. CDR1 is GTSNPN and CDR2 is SVGIG in the germline V gene (reference sequence). There are 14 residues in the CDR3. Trimming took off 2 bases at V and 3 bases at J, with 11 bases between the two ends. CDR3 loop: CAWSSGHHKNIQYF. The CDR3 DNA reads TGTGCCTGGAGTTCCGGTCACCACAAAAACATTCAGTACTTC.

This clonotype came up a few times. The CDR3: CAISTGSYEQYV. CDR3 nucleotide sequence: TGTGCCATCAGTACAGGTTCCTACGAGCAGTACGTC. The rearrangement links TRBV10-3 to TRBJ2-7; tentative D call: TRBD1 (5 bases). This CDR3 has 12 amino acids. Trimming left V 5 bases short and J 1 base short, with 6 bases between. Germline CDR1 reads ENHRY; CDR2 reads SYGVKD.

The V call is TRBV6-1, the J call TRBJ1-1; 7 bases align to TRBD1. With V trimmed by 6 bases and J by 6 bases, 13 bases remained unmatched. CDR1 is MNHNS, CDR2 SASEGT, per germline. This CDR3 spans 15 amino acids. CDR3 sequence: CASRRNRGDYSEAFF. CDR3 sequence (DNA): TGTGCCAGCAGACGAAACAGGGGTGACTACTCTGAAGCTTTCTTT.

The count of this clonotype is one. The chain links TRBV12-3 or TRBV12-4 to TRBJ1-4, with D possibly TRBD1 on 6 matching bases. This CDR3 is 15 amino acids long. The germline V and J ends were trimmed by 6 bases and 4 bases, with 15 bases remaining between them. CDR3 DNA sequence: TGTGCCAGCAGCCCGTACAGGGCCCATAATGAAAAACTGTTTTTT. This translates into CASSPYRAHNEKLFF.

V usage is TRBV20-1 and J usage is TRBJ2-7, with TRBD1 identical over 7 bases. This CDR3 has 12 amino acids. Germline V gene data show CDR1 as DFQATT and CDR2 as SNEGSKA (reference sequence). V shed 5 bases and J 3 bases; nucleotides not matched to a gene: 4. The CDR3 here is CSAFQGDYEQYF. In nucleotides, the CDR3 is TGCAGTGCTTTCCAGGGGGACTACGAGCAGTACTTC.

This clonotype was counted a few times. The chain uses TRBV20-1 and TRBJ2-1, with D perhaps assigned TRBD1 or TRBD2 (5 bases each). The CDR3 is 13 residues long. V gave up 4 bases and J gave up 7 bases, with 14 bases separating them. Germline CDR1 DFQATT, CDR2 SNEGSKA (reference sequence). The CDR3 bases are TGCAGTGCTACGGGACCAGGCAGAAATGAGCAGTTCTTC. This sequence encodes CSATGPGRNEQFF.

This clonotype was seen more than once but under ten times. The chain carries TRBV12-3 or TRBV12-4 and TRBJ1-1; 8 bases agree with TRBD1. This CDR3 contains 15 residues. The J segment lost 4 bases and the V segment lost 5 bases, leaving 9 bases of the junction unmatched. CDR3 region: CASSPGQGGFTEAFF. In DNA, the CDR3 is TGTGCCAGCAGTCCTGGACAGGGCGGTTTCACTGAAGCTTTCTTT.

This clonotype appeared many times. The chain couples TRBV11-2 to TRBJ2-2; TRBD1 might be the D (5 bases). V was clipped by 5 bases and J by 3 bases, with 19 bases between them. Germline V lookup: CDR1 SGHAT, CDR2 FQNNGV. This CDR3 region has 17 residues. The CDR3 loop is CASSLDRQKDYTGELFF. The DNA of the CDR3 is TGTGCCAGCAGCCTTGATCGACAGAAAGATTACACCGGGGAGCTGTTTTTT.

This chain connects TRBV12-3 or TRBV12-4 to TRBJ1-2; D not resolved. Trimming removed 3 bases at V and 6 bases at J, with 11 bases between. This CDR3 has 13 amino acids. In DNA, the CDR3 is TGTGCCAGCAGTTTGTGGAGCGGGGATGGCTACACCTTC. As protein: CASSLWSGDGYTF.

This clonotype appeared many times. V is TRBV29-1 and J is TRBJ1-5, with 8 bases identical to TRBD1. The CDR3 is made up of 13 amino acids. With 4 bases clipped from V and 5 bases from J, the junction kept 4 bases outside the gene matches. The germline V gene has CDR1 SQVTM and CDR2 ANQGSEA. CDR3 region: CSVATGGDQPQHF. DNA of the CDR3: TGCAGCGTTGCCACAGGGGGGGATCAGCCCCAGCATTTT.

This clonotype was picked up many times. V is TRBV11-1 and J is TRBJ2-5, with a weak D call TRBD1 (5 bases). Trimming left V 5 bases short and J 1 base short, with 23 bases between. The CDR3 is 18 residues long. Germline CDR1 is SGHAT and CDR2 is FQDESV (reference sequence). The CDR3 reads CASSSPSRQLGPQETQYF. The CDR3 DNA sequence: TGTGCCAGCAGCAGCCCCTCCCGACAGTTGGGGCCCCAAGAGACCCAGTACTTC.

This clonotype has a count of ten or more. The rearrangement links TRBV20-1 to TRBJ1-6; TRBD1 agrees at 7 bases. CDR1 DFQATT and CDR2 SNEGSKA come from the germline V gene (reference sequence). V lost 1 base to trimming and J lost 3 bases; unmatched junction nucleotides: 6. CDR3 length equals 16 residues. The CDR3 DNA is TGCAGTGCTAGAGGAGGGGGCCCACACTATAATTCACCCCTCCACTTT. Its translation is CSARGGGPHYNSPLHF.

This clonotype turned up a few times. The chain employs TRBV5-5 and TRBJ2-5, with a tentative D call TRBD2 (7 bases). The CDR3 sequence is 14 residues long. Germline V gene sequence: CDR1 SGHKS, CDR2 YYEKEE (reference sequence). V was cut by 4 bases and J by 1 base, with 11 bases left in between. CDR3 sequence: CASSGAGAQETQYF. For the CDR3, the DNA is TGTGCCAGCAGCGGCGCGGGGGCCCAAGAGACCCAGTACTTC.

This clonotype has at least ten counts. V gene TRBV10-3 combines with J gene TRBJ1-2; maybe TRBD1 (6 bases). V was pared by 7 bases and J by 3 bases, with 12 bases between. Germline values: CDR1 ENHRY, CDR2 SYGVKD. The CDR3 contains 13 residues. The CDR3 reads CAINPTGYYGYTF. The CDR3 DNA sequence: TGTGCCATCAACCCGACAGGCTACTATGGCTACACCTTC.

The chain employs TRBV12-3 or TRBV12-4 and TRBJ2-1, with D perhaps matching TRBD1 (6 bases). CDR3 length: 16 amino acids. V was clipped by 6 bases and J by 4 bases, with 19 bases between them. The CDR3, as DNA: TGTGCCAGCAGCTCTACCTCAGGGGCCCGGTACAATGAGCAGTTCTTC. Translated, it gives CASSSTSGARYNEQFF.

The V gene is TRBV7-2, the J gene TRBJ2-6; perhaps TRBD2 as D (5 bases). CDR1 SGHTA and CDR2 FQGNSA come from the germline V gene. This CDR3 has 17 residues. Trimming left V 1 base short and J 3 bases short, with 13 bases between. CDR3: CASSLVGDQSGANVLTF. The CDR3 bases are TGTGCCAGCAGCTTAGTGGGAGATCAGAGTGGGGCCAACGTCCTGACTTTC.

The chain uses TRBV3-1 and TRBJ2-1; D is ambiguous. This CDR3 spans 13 amino acids. The germline V gene has CDR1 LGHDT and CDR2 YNNKEL (reference sequence). Trimming pared 3 bases from V and 10 bases from J, leaving 13 bases between. CDR3 DNA: TGTGCCAGCAGCCAGCTAGTCGGGTCAGAGCAGTTCTTC. Its protein is CASSQLVGSEQFF.

The chain employs TRBV12-5 and TRBJ2-5, with unresolved D. Germline-derived CDR1 and CDR2 are LGHNT and FRNRAP. V lost 8 bases and J 2 bases, leaving 15 bases between the germline ends. This CDR3 is built from 14 residues. DNA for the CDR3: TGTGCTAGTCAAGGGTCCCCGCAACAAGAGACCCAGTACTTC. This gives the protein CASQGSPQQETQYF.

The chain links TRBV15 to TRBJ2-7; D may be TRBD2 (6 bases). CDR3 length: 15 amino acids. Trimming cost V 0 bases and J 1 base, with 10 bases left between them. Germline lookup yields CDR1 LNHNV and CDR2 YYDKDF (reference sequence). The chain's CDR3 is CATSRDWRDSYEQYF. CDR3 nucleotide sequence: TGTGCCACCAGCAGAGATTGGCGGGATTCCTACGAGCAGTACTTC.

This chain links TRBV24-1 with TRBJ2-5; 9 nucleotides match TRBD1. Per the germline V gene, CDR1 is KGHDR and CDR2 is SFDVKD. This CDR3 is 15 amino acids long. V shed 3 bases, J shed 5 bases, and the junction held 6 bases outside the gene matches. CDR3 region: CATSDPGQGTETQYF. The CDR3 DNA follows: TGTGCCACCAGTGATCCCGGACAGGGGACGGAGACCCAGTACTTC.

The rearrangement uses TRBV5-5 and TRBJ2-5, with D possibly TRBD1 on 5 matching bases. The CDR3 is 15 amino acids. Germline CDR1 SGHKS, CDR2 YYEKEE (reference sequence). Trimming took off 4 bases at V and 1 base at J, with 14 bases between the two ends. The CDR3 nucleotides are TGTGCCAGCAGCCCTGGACAAGAACTCCAAGAGACCCAGTACTTC. Its protein is CASSPGQELQETQYF.

The V gene is TRBV2, the J gene TRBJ2-5; a possible D gene is TRBD2 (5 bases). With 1 base removed from V and 5 bases from J, the gap between germline ends came to 11 bases. CDR3 length equals 14 residues. Germline CDR1 is SNHLY and CDR2 is FYNNEI. CDR3 region: CASSEEGRRETQYF. Here the CDR3 DNA reads TGTGCCAGCAGTGAAGAGGGCAGGAGGGAGACCCAGTACTTC.

The table lists this clonotype with many counts. The chain employs TRBV7-8 and TRBJ2-5, with 7 nucleotides matching TRBD1. The CDR3 covers 17 residues. The V gene's germline CDR1 is SGHVS and CDR2 FQNEAQ. V shed 5 bases, J shed 2 bases, and the junction held 14 bases outside the gene matches. Written as DNA, the CDR3 is TGTGCCAGCAGCGCTGATATCTTCGGGACAGCTCAAGAGACCCAGTACTTC. Translating it yields CASSADIFGTAQETQYF.